This is a list of T cell receptor beta chains from one sample in a study of shared clonotypes between healthy human individuals. Generated by immunoSEQ multiplex PCR, the TCRdb table keeps only in-frame clones and is missing some. The sample holds millions of clones, approximately 92% seen once. Material: naive CD4+ T cells sorted from blood. These receptors were collected from a man between 18 and 29 years old in good health. The conserved cysteine and the conserved F or W are not part of the CDR3 here. Clone size is shown for a subset of rows, as once, few, many or a class of expanded clone.

clone_size: once
v_call: TRBV7-9
j_call: TRBJ1-4
cdr3_aa: ASSLRGGPGEKLF

clone_size: -
v_call: TRBV19
j_call: TRBJ2-2
cdr3_aa: ASSIRGVDPGELF

clone_size: -
v_call: TRBV6-5
j_call: TRBJ2-5
cdr3_aa: ASSYRRPTQETQY

clone_size: -
v_call: TRBV7-2
j_call: TRBJ1-1
cdr3_aa: ASSLDRGEAF

clone_size: -
v_call: TRBV28
j_call: TRBJ1-1
cdr3_aa: ASSRTTEAF

clone_size: few
v_call: TRBV2
j_call: TRBJ1-2
cdr3_aa: ASSVSGQTDGYT

clone_size: once
v_call: TRBV10-1
j_call: TRBJ2-7
cdr3_aa: ASSDGGVEQY

clone_size: -
v_call: TRBV2
j_call: TRBJ1-2
cdr3_aa: ASSESAGEARGYT

clone_size: -
v_call: TRBV10-3
j_call: TRBJ2-5
cdr3_aa: AISDGVEGY

clone_size: -
v_call: TRBV7-2
j_call: TRBJ1-1
cdr3_aa: ASSWGEMNTEAF